The rows below give T cell receptor beta chains drawn from one sample of a study of cytomegalovirus exposure and HLA in healthy donors. Sequencing used immunoSEQ multiplex PCR; TCRdb keeps in-frame clones, though not all of them. The sample lists 90,000 to 140,000 clones; about four fifths were seen once. Sequencing was carried out using PBMCs. All receptors derive from a man under 40 in good health and CMV-seronegative. The CDR3 runs from the conserved cysteine through the conserved F or W. D genes are given only for firm matches. The size of a clone is reported for some rows only, either as once, few or many, or as a class for expanded clones.

v_gene,d_gene,j_gene,abundance,CDR3aa,CDR3nt
TRBV5-1,-,TRBJ2-7,-,CASSLDGEVEQYF,TGCGCCAGCAGCTTGGATGGGGAGGTCGAGCAGTACTTC
TRBV21-1,-,TRBJ2-3,-,CASSKGVSASGRYTDTQYF,TGTGCCAGCAGCAAAGGGGTATCGGCTAGCGGGAGGTACACAGATACGCAGTATTTT
TRBV19,TRBD2,TRBJ2-3,once,CASTRTAKVPGLAGADTQYF,TGTGCCAGTACGAGGACAGCGAAGGTCCCGGGACTAGCGGGAGCAGATACGCAGTATTTT
TRBV19,-,TRBJ2-5,-,CASSDTGPETQYF,TGTGCCAGTAGTGACACAGGCCCAGAGACCCAGTACTTC
TRBV28,TRBD2,TRBJ2-7,few,CASRQPGLAGDEQYF,TGTGCCAGCAGACAACCGGGACTAGCGGGAGACGAGCAGTACTTC
TRBV5-6,TRBD1,TRBJ2-5,-,CASSSAQGAREQYF,TGTGCCAGCAGCTCCGCCCAGGGGGCAAGGGAGCAGTACTTC
TRBV28,-,TRBJ1-1,-,CASSDHSGTTEAFF,TGTGCCAGCAGCGACCATTCAGGTACTACTGAAGCTTTCTTT
TRBV11-2,-,TRBJ2-1,-,CASSLLGANEQFF,TGTGCCAGCAGCTTATTAGGAGCCAATGAGCAGTTCTTC
TRBV4-1,TRBD2,TRBJ2-1,-,CASSRLWLAGSEQFF,TGCGCCAGCAGCCGGTTGTGGTTAGCGGGATCGGAGCAGTTCTTC
TRBV19,-,TRBJ2-7,-,CASSIDEEGYEQYF,TGTGCCAGTAGTATAGATGAGGAGGGGTACGAGCAGTACTTC
TRBV4-1,TRBD1,TRBJ1-1,-,CASSAQGAVTEAFF,TGCGCCAGCAGCGCACAGGGGGCGGTCACTGAAGCTTTCTTT
TRBV7-9,TRBD2,TRBJ2-7,-,CASSQTSGSASLGEQYF,TGTGCCAGCAGCCAGACTAGCGGGAGTGCGTCGTTGGGAGAGCAGTACTTC
TRBV6-5,-,TRBJ1-4,-,CASSYSSATNEKLFF,TGTGCCAGCAGTTACTCCAGTGCAACTAATGAAAAACTGTTTTTT
TRBV13,TRBD1,TRBJ2-7,-,CASSAPGTDYEQYF,TGTGCCAGCAGCGCGCCCGGGACAGACTACGAGCAGTACTTC
TRBV9,TRBD1,TRBJ1-2,-,CASSVTGGAGYGYTF,TGTGCCAGCAGCGTTACAGGGGGCGCGGGGTATGGCTACACCTTC
TRBV28,TRBD1,TRBJ1-4,once,CASNRQGTVRTNEKLFF,TGTGCCAGCAATCGACAGGGAACGGTACGGACTAATGAAAAACTGTTTTTT
TRBV10-2,-,TRBJ1-1,-,CASSSKTEAFF,TGCGCCAGCAGTTCCAAAACTGAAGCTTTCTTT
TRBV2,-,TRBJ2-3,-,CASRLGDTQYF,TGTGCCAGCAGACTAGGAGATACGCAGTATTTT
TRBV7-6,TRBD2,TRBJ2-5,-,CASSVSGIGETQYF,TGTGCCAGCAGCGTGAGCGGGATCGGCGAGACCCAGTACTTC
TRBV7-8,-,TRBJ1-5,-,CASSLEYSSLNQPQHF,TGTGCCAGCAGCTTAGAGTACAGTTCACTCAATCAGCCCCAGCATTTT
TRBV2,TRBD1,TRBJ2-2,-,CASAAGQGNTGELFF,TGTGCCAGCGCAGCTGGACAGGGGAACACCGGGGAGCTGTTTTTT
TRBV7-9,-,TRBJ2-7,-,CASSFENYEQYF,TGTGCCAGCAGCTTCGAGAATTACGAGCAGTACTTC
TRBV29-1,-,TRBJ2-3,-,CSVTEGTDTQYF,TGCAGCGTAACGGAGGGCACAGATACGCAGTATTTT
TRBV7-6,TRBD1,TRBJ1-5,-,CASSLGQGRSNQPQHF,TGTGCCAGCAGCCTAGGACAGGGCAGGAGCAATCAGCCCCAGCATTTT
TRBV27,-,TRBJ1-2,few,CASKLAGVGGYTF,TGTGCCAGCAAATTAGCAGGGGTCGGAGGCTACACCTTC
TRBV9,TRBD1,TRBJ1-2,-,CASSIRDRGYGYTF,TGTGCCAGCAGCATCAGAGACAGGGGCTATGGCTACACCTTC
TRBV5-4,-,TRBJ1-2,-,CASNIIGARGYTF,TGTGCCAGCAACATAATTGGGGCGAGAGGCTACACCTTC
TRBV28,-,TRBJ2-7,-,CASTGQIRLIYEQYF,TGTGCCAGCACAGGACAGATCCGACTCATCTACGAGCAGTACTTC
TRBV27,-,TRBJ1-5,-,CASSLLTDSNQPQHF,TGTGCCAGCAGTTTATTGACAGATAGCAATCAGCCCCAGCATTTT
TRBV7-9,-,TRBJ2-3,-,CASSLGPGFSDTQYF,TGTGCCAGCAGCTTAGGCCCAGGGTTTTCAGATACGCAGTATTTT
TRBV18,-,TRBJ1-3,few,CASSPGGNAGNTIYF,TGTGCCAGCTCACCAGGGGGGAATGCTGGAAACACCATATATTTT
TRBV6-5,TRBD2,TRBJ2-5,-,CASSFTSGQETQYF,TGTGCCAGCAGTTTTACTAGCGGCCAAGAGACCCAGTACTTC
TRBV5-4,-,TRBJ1-1,-,CASSLAGVSNTEAFF,TGTGCCAGCAGCTTGGCCGGGGTGTCGAACACTGAAGCTTTCTTT
TRBV12-5,TRBD2,TRBJ2-2,few,CASANLAGGPSSGELFF,TGTGCTAGTGCTAACCTAGCGGGAGGGCCATCCTCCGGGGAGCTGTTTTTT